This T cell receptor beta chain was observed in a study of cytomegalovirus exposure and HLA in healthy donors. Using immunoSEQ multiplex PCR, the repertoire was profiled, and TCRdb retains in-frame clones only, with some absent. Among 55,000 to 65,000 clones, around nine tenths were seen once, and the ten largest hold roughly 1.2%. CDR1 is MGHRA, CDR2 YSYEKL, per germline. This CDR3 is built from 14 residues. The V end was cut by 4 bases, the J end by 5 bases, with 14 bases between. The chain couples TRBV4-1 to TRBJ2-5; perhaps TRBD2 as D (6 bases). The material sequenced was PBMCs. The receptor was derived from a man aged 18 to 29 in good health and CMV-seronegative. The CDR3 DNA sequence: TGCGCCAGCAGCCCCGCTAGCGATAGGGAGACCCAGTACTTC. This translates into CASSPASDRETQYF.